A selection of T cell receptor beta chains follows, all from one sample in a study of a mutant IDH1 vaccine in newly diagnosed glioma. The antigens these receptors bind are not known. Some clones are missing from TCRdb's copy, which holds only in-frame ones; the method was immunoSEQ multiplex PCR. Found here are around 40,000 clones, around 89% of them singletons; the top ten hold about 1.5%. The sequencing here drew on PBMCs, taken from a glioma patient whose treatment included an IDH1 peptide vaccine. All receptors derive from a man between 35 and 55 years old with glioma. CDR3s include the opening cysteine and the closing phenylalanine or tryptophan. The D gene is left open where the match is weak.

D gene	V gene	J gene	CDR3 protein	CDR3 DNA
TRBD2	TRBV15	TRBJ2-7	CATSRARGMGGRQYF	TGTGCCACCAGCAGAGCAAGGGGAATGGGAGGGAGGCAGTACTTC
TRBD2	TRBV7-8	TRBJ2-7	CASSAFVGGSYEQYF	TGTGCCAGCAGCGCCTTTGTGGGCGGGAGCTACGAGCAGTACTTC
-	TRBV6-6	TRBJ1-6	CASRGAADSPLHF	TGTGCCAGCAGAGGGGCGGCCGACTCACCCCTCCACTTT
-	TRBV5-1	TRBJ2-2	CASSLVQGVSSPGELFF	TGCGCCAGCAGCTTGGTACAGGGAGTTTCTAGCCCCGGGGAGCTGTTTTTT
-	TRBV7-2	TRBJ1-1	CASSLDLNTEAFF	TGTGCCAGCAGCTTAGATCTGAACACTGAAGCTTTCTTT
-	TRBV5-4	TRBJ2-7	CASSLDRTYEQYF	TGTGCCAGCAGCTTGGACAGGACCTACGAGCAGTACTTC
-	TRBV7-2	TRBJ2-1	CASSPRDNRYNEQFF	TGTGCCAGCAGCCCCCGGGACAACAGATACAATGAGCAGTTCTTC
-	TRBV27	TRBJ1-4	CASSLSRRGGEKLFF	TGTGCCAGCAGTTTATCCCGCAGGGGAGGTGAAAAACTGTTTTTT
-	TRBV7-6	TRBJ2-5	CASSLKPLSGETQYF	TGTGCCAGCAGCTTAAAACCACTATCGGGAGAGACCCAGTACTTC
-	TRBV11-3	TRBJ2-7	CASSAYPGYEQYF	TGTGCCAGCAGCGCATACCCAGGCTACGAGCAGTACTTC
-	TRBV28	TRBJ1-2	CASSPPRGGNTF	TGTGCCAGCAGTCCCCCCCGTGGAGGGAACACCTTC
TRBD1	TRBV4-2	TRBJ1-1	CASSQDRLDRRGTEAFF	TGTGCCAGCAGCCAAGATAGACTGGACAGGAGGGGCACTGAAGCTTTCTTT
TRBD1	TRBV5-1	TRBJ2-2	CASSWTGSTGELFF	TGCGCCAGCAGCTGGACAGGGTCAACCGGGGAGCTGTTTTTT
-	TRBV12-5	TRBJ1-1	CASGTGPGTSNTEAFF	TGTGCTAGTGGTACGGGGCCCGGGACATCGAACACTGAAGCTTTCTTT
-	TRBV2	TRBJ1-5	CASSEGGNQPQHF	TGTGCCAGCAGTGAAGGGGGGAATCAGCCCCAGCATTTT